The 20 T cell receptor beta chains in this list originate from one sample, sequenced in a study of OX40 agonist ivuxolimab in advanced cancers. Profiled with immunoSEQ multiplex PCR; TCRdb holds only in-frame clones, not every one. The sample carries approximately 25,000 clones, 65% to 90% recorded once. The sample was CD4+ or CD8+ T cells sorted from blood, taken in a trial of the OX40 agonist ivuxolimab. The receptor source for this set is an adult with an advanced solid tumor such as melanoma, head and neck, liver or kidney cancer.

The V call is TRBV27, the J call TRBJ2-5; either TRBD1 or TRBD2 may fit D (5 bases each). The germline gives CDR1 MNHEY, CDR2 SMNVEV (reference sequence). Trimming took off 2 bases at V and 0 bases at J, with 13 bases between the two ends. The CDR3 is 16 amino acids. The CDR3 region is CASSLDSQGDQETQYF. The CDR3 coding sequence is TGTGCCAGCAGTTTAGATAGCCAGGGAGACCAAGAGACCCAGTACTTC.

As DNA, the CDR3 is TGTGCCAGCAGCTTATACGGGGGGCAGAACACCGGGGAGCTGTTTTTT. This encodes CASSLYGGQNTGELFF. The chain links TRBV7-6 to TRBJ2-2; tentative D call: TRBD2 (7 bases). Germline V lookup: CDR1 SGHVS, CDR2 FNYEAQ. The CDR3 totals 16 residues. V lost 2 bases and J 1 base, leaving 11 bases between the germline ends.

The rearrangement links TRBV9 to TRBJ2-1; 7 nucleotides line up with TRBD2. The trim removed 6 bases at V and 0 bases at J, leaving 9 bases unmatched. CDR1 and CDR2 from the germline V gene are SGDLS and YYNGEE. The CDR3 totals 16 residues. The CDR3 coding sequence is TGTGCCAGCACCCAAGGCGGGAGCTCCTCCTACAATGAGCAGTTCTTC. This gives the protein CASTQGGSSSYNEQFF.

The chain couples TRBV5-1 to TRBJ2-3; the match to TRBD2 covers 9 bases. Germline CDR1 reads SGHRS; CDR2 reads YFSETQ. The CDR3 extends over 16 amino acids. V gave up 0 bases and J gave up 4 bases; unmatched junction bases: 6. CDR3 region: CASSLAWERGADTQYF. CDR3 coding DNA: TGCGCCAGCAGCTTGGCCTGGGAGCGGGGGGCAGATACGCAGTATTTT.

This clone was counted between two and nine times. The J gene is TRBJ2-7, the V gene TRBV27, with D maybe TRBD1 (6 bases). V dropped 5 bases and J dropped 4 bases, with 6 bases sitting between them. The CDR3 covers 11 residues. Germline V gene data show CDR1 as MNHEY and CDR2 as SMNVEV (reference sequence). The CDR3 region has the DNA TGTGCCAGCAGTCAGGGGTACGAGCAGTACTTC. Protein: CASSQGYEQYF.

V and J are TRBV27 and TRBJ2-7; TRBD1 or TRBD2 may be the D gene (6 bases each). The CDR3 runs to 15 residues. V was pared by 4 bases and J by 7 bases, with 20 bases between. In germline, CDR1 is MNHEY, CDR2 SMNVEV (reference sequence). The CDR3 DNA follows: TGTGCCAGCAGTTCCTCGGGGGCCATGCGATGGGAGCAGTACTTC. As protein: CASSSSGAMRWEQYF.

The chain is built from TRBV6-5 and TRBJ2-1; D not resolved. Trimming pared 0 bases from V and 2 bases from J, leaving 5 bases between. Germline V gene lookup returns CDR1 MNHEY and CDR2 SVGAGI. The CDR3 spans 14 residues. CDR3 coding DNA: TGTGCCAGCAGTTACTCGAGCCCCTACAATGAGCAGTTCTTC. It translates to CASSYSSPYNEQFF.

The chain couples TRBV4-2 to TRBJ1-2; D unresolved. Trimming left V 1 base short and J 1 base short, with 10 bases between. Germline CDR1 LGHNA, CDR2 YNFKEQ. The CDR3 totals 15 residues. Written as DNA, the CDR3 is TGTGCCAGCAGCCAAGGGGCGCTCCTTAACTATGGCTACACCTTC. Its protein is CASSQGALLNYGYTF.

The chain joins TRBV11-2 to TRBJ2-1; the D call may be TRBD1 or TRBD2 (5 bases each). The CDR3 consists of 13 residues. V was shortened by 3 bases and J by 8 bases, with 11 bases between the two germline ends. From germline, CDR1 is SGHAT and CDR2 FQNNGV. CDR3 bases: TGTGCCAGCAGCTTGACAGTGGGACATGAGCAGTTCTTC. Encoded protein: CASSLTVGHEQFF.

DNA of the CDR3: TGTGCCAGTAGTCCGGACAGTCCTGGTGCGTACGAGCAGTACTTC. Its translation is CASSPDSPGAYEQYF. The chain carries TRBV19 and TRBJ2-5; a weak D match, TRBD1 (6 bases). Matching the DNA end better, TRBJ2-7 makes the J call doubtful. Germline lookup yields CDR1 LNHDA and CDR2 SQIVND (reference sequence). The CDR3 runs 15 residues.

The chain combines TRBV10-2 with TRBJ2-3; TRBD2 aligns across 7 bases. The CDR3 loop spans 15 amino acids. V shed 4 bases, J shed 3 bases, and the junction held 7 bases outside the gene matches. Germline-derived CDR1 and CDR2 are WSHSY and SAAADI. The CDR3 is CASSGGGSRTDTQYF. The CDR3, as DNA: TGCGCCAGCAGTGGGGGGGGGAGCCGGACAGATACGCAGTATTTT.

This chain links TRBV4-1 with TRBJ2-3; 14 bases match TRBD2. This CDR3 spans 16 amino acids. The junction had 5 bases not matched to a gene; V was cut back by 4 bases and J by 5 bases. Per germline, CDR1 MGHRA and CDR2 YSYEKL. The CDR3 spells CASSPAGTSGGDTQYF. In nucleotides, the CDR3 is TGCGCCAGCAGCCCCGCCGGGACTAGCGGGGGAGATACGCAGTATTTT.

The chain employs TRBV5-5 and TRBJ1-2; unclear D gene. V lost 0 bases and J lost 2, with 14 bases in between. This CDR3 contains 16 residues. Per the germline V gene, CDR1 is SGHKS and CDR2 is YYEKEE (reference sequence). The CDR3 region is CASSLAGSGLNYGYTF. Written as DNA, the CDR3 is TGTGCCAGCAGCTTGGCCGGGTCAGGACTCAACTATGGCTACACCTTC.

Within the sample, this clone is medium-sized. The V and J genes are TRBV19 and TRBJ1-2, with TRBD1 as a possible D gene (6 bases). The CDR3 runs 14 residues. V was clipped by 1 base and J by 3 bases, with 9 bases between them. Germline loops: CDR1 LNHDA, CDR2 SQIVND (reference sequence). The CDR3 nucleotides are TGTGCCAGTAGTATAGTCGGACAGTACTATGGCTACACCTTC. Protein: CASSIVGQYYGYTF.

This rearrangement joins TRBV27 to TRBJ1-4; unclear D gene. This CDR3 comprises 14 residues. Trimming removed 6 bases at V and 8 bases at J, with 16 bases between. In germline, CDR1 is MNHEY, CDR2 SMNVEV (reference sequence). The CDR3 region has the DNA TGTGCCAGCAGCCCCGTAGGGATGGAAGAAAAACTGTTTTTT. Translation gives CASSPVGMEEKLFF.

The chain links TRBV14 to TRBJ2-5; 9 nucleotides line up with TRBD1. This CDR3 contains 16 residues. Per germline, CDR1 SGHDN and CDR2 FVKESK. After removal of 3 bases from V and 0 bases from J, the junction contained 5 bases not matched to a gene. CDR3 bases: TGTGCCAGCAGCCAGACTGGACAGGGGTACCAAGAGACCCAGTACTTC. Translating gives CASSQTGQGYQETQYF.

The chain employs TRBV6-4 and TRBJ2-3, with TRBD2 as a possible D gene (7 bases). V shed 1 base and J shed 3 bases, with 14 bases lying between them. The germline CDR1 and CDR2 sequences are MRHNA and SNTAGT. The CDR3 spans 16 residues. CDR3 nucleotide sequence: TGTGCCAGCAGTGACTGGGCAGGGGAGGGGACAGATACGCAGTATTTT. Translation: CASSDWAGEGTDTQYF.

The V gene is TRBV30, the J gene TRBJ2-7; D uncertain. The CDR3 length is 12 residues. Trimming removed 1 base from V and 0 bases from J, with 4 bases in between. CDR1 is GTSNPN, CDR2 SVGIG, per germline (reference sequence). CDR3 nucleotides: TGTGCCTGGAGTGCTTACTCCTACGAGCAGTACTTC. Encoded protein: CAWSAYSYEQYF. The variable domain in full, with the rest retrieved from reference TRBV30 and TRBJ2-7, is SQTIHQWPATLVQPVGSPLSLECTVEGTSNPNLYWYRQAAGRGLQLLFYSVGIGQISSEVPQNLSASRPQDRQFILSSKKLLLSDSGFYLCAWSAYSYEQYFGPGTRLTVT.

The chain joins TRBV7-6 to TRBJ1-3; 7 bases fit TRBD1. Germline CDR1 and CDR2: SGHVS and FNYEAQ. V gave up 5 bases and J gave up 0 bases; unmatched junction bases: 4. This CDR3 spans 15 amino acids. CDR3 DNA sequence: TGTGCCAGCAGCCGGGGACAGAACTCTGGAAACACCATATATTTT. Protein: CASSRGQNSGNTIYF.

This chain joins TRBV9 and TRBJ2-1, with TRBD2 matching 13 bases. V dropped 4 bases and J dropped 6; count of bases not matched to a gene: 7. The CDR3 is made up of 16 amino acids. Germline-derived CDR1 and CDR2 are SGDLS and YYNGEE. The CDR3 region has the DNA TGTGCCAGCAGCCCCGAGGGACTAGCGGGGCCCAATGAGCAGTTCTTC. Encoded protein: CASSPEGLAGPNEQFF.